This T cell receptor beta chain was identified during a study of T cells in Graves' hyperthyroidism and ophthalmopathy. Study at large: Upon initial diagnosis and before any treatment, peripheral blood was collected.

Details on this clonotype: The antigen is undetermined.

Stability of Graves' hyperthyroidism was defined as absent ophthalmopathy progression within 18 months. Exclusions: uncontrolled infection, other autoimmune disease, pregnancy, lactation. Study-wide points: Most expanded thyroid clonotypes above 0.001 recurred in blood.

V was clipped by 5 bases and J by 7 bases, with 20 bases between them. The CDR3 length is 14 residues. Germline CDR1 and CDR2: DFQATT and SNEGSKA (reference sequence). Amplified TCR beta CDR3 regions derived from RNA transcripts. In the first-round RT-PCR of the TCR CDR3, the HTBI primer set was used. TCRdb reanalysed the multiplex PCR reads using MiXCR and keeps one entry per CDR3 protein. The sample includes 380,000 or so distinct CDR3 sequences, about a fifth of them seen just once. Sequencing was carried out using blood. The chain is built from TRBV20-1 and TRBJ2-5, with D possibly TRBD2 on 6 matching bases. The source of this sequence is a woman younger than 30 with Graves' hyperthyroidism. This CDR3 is CSALFGSGDGTQYF. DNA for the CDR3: TGCAGTGCTCTCTTCGGCTCGGGGGACGGGACCCAGTACTTC.